This record covers a single TCR beta chain. CDR3 length: 13 residues. V lost 0 bases and J lost 4, with 7 bases in between. Germline assignment: CDR1 SEHNR and CDR2 FQNEAQ (reference sequence). The authors' processing: The authors estimated nucleated cell counts from reference gene primer amplification. Generated by immunoSEQ multiplex PCR, the TCRdb table keeps only in-frame clones and is missing some. The V and J calls and clone size are taken from that table; D and trimming were inferred from the DNA. The sample includes approximately 290,000 clones, around nine tenths of them seen just once. Enrollment of patients from Seattle took place during active infection, with longitudinal follow-up. This record comes from a study of blood T cell repertoires in COVID-19. At the level of the study: Acute-phase and convalescent COVID-19 samples originated in the United States, Italy and Spain.

Sequences were obtained from peripheral blood. This rearrangement joins TRBV7-9 to TRBJ2-7; D perhaps matches TRBD1 (6 bases). This sequence was found in a woman aged 25 to 39 with COVID-19, enrolled during active disease. This CDR3 reads CASSLAQGYEQYF. In nucleotides, the CDR3 is TGTGCCAGCAGCTTAGCCCAGGGGTACGAGCAGTACTTC. The variable domain in full, with the rest retrieved from reference TRBV7-9 and TRBJ2-7, is DTGVSQNPRHKITKRGQNVTFRCDPISEHNRLYWYRQTLGQGPEFLTYFQNEAQLEKSRLLSDRFSAERPKGSFSTLEIQRTEQGDSAMYLCASSLAQGYEQYFGPGTRLTVT.